The clone carrying this T cell receptor beta chain was found a few times. Its antigen is currently unknown. The germline gives CDR1 SGDLS, CDR2 YYNGEE. The CDR3 spans 13 residues. Trimming shortened V by 3 bases and J by 5 bases, and 12 bases separated the two germline ends. Every isolated RNA sample was fully reverse transcribed, so sequencing captured expressed TCRB transcripts. Sequenced by immunoSEQ multiplex PCR; TCRdb stores in-frame clones only, minus some. The sample has around 170,000 clones, approximately 8.7% seen once; the top ten hold roughly 0.72%. These data are taken from a study of beta chain features in type 1 diabetes. The study's findings and limits: Shortening of TCRB CDR3s, moderate but significant, appeared in all four CD4+ subsets of Type 1 diabetes patients. A potential influence of HLA type upon TCRB rearrangement remained unresolved herein. For patients, the naive, central memory and Treg TCRB repertoires appeared more alike than for healthy donors. In type 1 diabetes patients, VDJ junctions had fewer insertions; deletions at these junctions were more frequent.

The receptor was derived from a woman aged 25 to 39 with type 1 diabetes. Input material: central memory CD4+ T cells from blood. The gene calls are TRBV9 and TRBJ2-7, with D possibly matching TRBD2 (6 bases). The CDR3 region is CASSETGVHEQYF. CDR3 sequence (DNA): TGTGCCAGCAGCGAAACGGGAGTACACGAGCAGTACTTC.